Each of the 16 T cell receptor beta chains below was sequenced from the same sample in a study of blood T cell repertoires in COVID-19. The repertoire was sequenced with immunoSEQ multiplex PCR; TCRdb's copy has only in-frame clones and lacks some. The data show 35,000 to 50,000 clones, 85% to 90% seen once. The sample consisted of peripheral blood. The receptors were gathered from a man between 45 and 60 years old with active COVID-19.

This sequence joins TRBV25-1 and TRBJ2-7; possible D gene TRBD2, 6 bases. V lost 1 base, J lost 7 bases, and 17 bases lay in between. Looked up from germline, CDR1 is MGHDK and CDR2 is SYGVNS. The CDR3 is 15 residues long. CDR3 bases: TGTGCCAGCAGTGAATCCCGGAGGGGTTTGTTTGAGCAGTACTTC. Translating gives CASSESRRGLFEQYF.

The CDR3 DNA reads TGTGCCAGCAGCTGGGACAGGGCCTACGAGCAGTACTTC. Encoded protein: CASSWDRAYEQYF. J is TRBJ2-7 and V is TRBV5-5; 9 bases agree with TRBD1. CDR1 is SGHKS, CDR2 YYEKEE, per germline (reference sequence). The CDR3 loop spans 13 amino acids. J was trimmed by 2 bases and V by 3 bases; bases with no gene match: 0. The variable domain in full, with the rest retrieved from reference TRBV5-5 and TRBJ2-7, is DAGVTQSPTHLIKTRGQQVTLRCSPISGHKSVSWYQQVLGQGPQFIFQYYEKEERGRGNFPDRFSARQFPNYSSELNVNALLLGDSALYLCASSWDRAYEQYFGPGTRLTVT.

The rearrangement uses TRBV19 and TRBJ1-1; D remains ambiguous. Germline CDR1 LNHDA, CDR2 SQIVND (reference sequence). Between the trimmed V and J ends, which lost 5 bases and 9 bases, there was a span of 13 bases. This CDR3 is built from 12 residues. The CDR3 here is CASSQTPMKAFF. DNA for the CDR3: TGTGCCAGTAGTCAGACACCCATGAAAGCTTTCTTT. The full variable domain, its missing parts supplied by reference TRBV19 and TRBJ1-1, is DGGITQSPKYLFRKEGQNVTLSCEQNLNHDAMYWYRQDPGQGLRLIYYSQIVNDFQKGDIAEGYSVSREKKESFPLTVTSAQKNPTAFYLCASSQTPMKAFFGQGTRLTVV.

This chain joins TRBV19 and TRBJ1-2, with D possibly being TRBD1 (6 bases). The CDR3 totals 15 residues. Germline V gene data show CDR1 as LNHDA and CDR2 as SQIVND (reference sequence). The V end was cut by 5 bases, the J end by 4 bases, with 17 bases between. DNA for the CDR3: TGTGCCAGTAGTCTTCGGGATCGAGGGGGCTATGGCTACACCTTC. This sequence encodes CASSLRDRGGYGYTF.

This chain joins TRBV5-6 and TRBJ1-2; TRBD1 is a possible D gene (5 bases). V was pared by 4 bases and J by 2 bases, with 15 bases between. Germline V lookup: CDR1 SGHDT, CDR2 YYEEEE. This CDR3 is 15 amino acids long. The CDR3 here is CASSRGSLLNYGYTF. CDR3 in DNA: TGTGCCAGCAGCAGGGGCAGTTTATTAAACTATGGCTACACCTTC. Based on the CDR3 plus reference TRBV5-6 and TRBJ1-2, the full variable domain is DAGVTQSPTHLIKTRGQQVTLRCSPKSGHDTVSWYQQALGQGPQFIFQYYEEEERQRGNFPDRFSGHQFPNYSSELNVNALLLGDSALYLCASSRGSLLNYGYTFGSGTRLTVV.

This sequence joins TRBV2 and TRBJ2-1, with D perhaps TRBD1 (5 bases). CDR3 length equals 15 residues. The germline CDR1 and CDR2 sequences are SNHLY and FYNNEI. V lost 6 bases to trimming and J lost 7 bases, with 19 bases between them. DNA of the CDR3: TGTGCCAGCAGAATGTCTACAGGCGCGAGGAATGAGCAGTTCTTC. This translates into CASRMSTGARNEQFF. The full variable domain, completed using reference TRBV2 and TRBJ2-1, is EPEVTQTPSHQVTQMGQEVILRCVPISNHLYFYWYRQILGQKVEFLVSFYNNEISEKSEIFDDQFSVERPDGSNFTLKIRSTKLEDSAMYFCASRMSTGARNEQFFGPGTRLTVL.

The CDR3 DNA sequence: TGTGCCACGGGGGGAGGGAGCGGGGGGCGTCCCCGAGAGCAGTTCTTC. Translating gives CATGGGSGGRPREQFF. This sequence joins TRBV19 and TRBJ2-1, with TRBD2 matching 9 bases. This CDR3 has 16 residues. Germline CDR1 and CDR2: LNHDA and SQIVND (reference sequence). After removal of 10 bases from V and 10 bases from J, the junction contained 20 bases not matched to a gene. Based on the CDR3 plus reference TRBV19 and TRBJ2-1, the full variable domain is DGGITQSPKYLFRKEGQNVTLSCEQNLNHDAMYWYRQDPGQGLRLIYYSQIVNDFQKGDIAEGYSVSREKKESFPLTVTSAQKNPTAFYLCATGGGSGGRPREQFFGPGTRLTVL.

This sequence joins TRBV6-6 and TRBJ2-5, with 9 bases fitting TRBD2. Germline V lookup: CDR1 MNHNY, CDR2 SVGAGI (reference sequence). The ends lost 4 bases at V and 6 bases at J; junction bases unmatched: 9. The CDR3 contains 15 residues. The CDR3 here is CASSSSGSGGKTQYF. The CDR3 region has the DNA TGTGCCAGCAGTTCCTCGGGTAGCGGGGGAAAGACCCAGTACTTC.

This chain joins TRBV5-6 and TRBJ1-3; D remains ambiguous. The V gene lost 5 bases and the J gene lost 0 bases, with 9 bases spanning the gap. Germline assignment: CDR1 SGHDT and CDR2 YYEEEE. This CDR3 spans 14 amino acids. The CDR3 spells CASRQVNSGNTIYF. The CDR3 DNA follows: TGTGCCAGCAGGCAGGTTAACTCTGGAAACACCATATATTTT.

The V call is TRBV7-2, the J call TRBJ1-2; D gene uncertain. Germline V gene lookup returns CDR1 SGHTA and CDR2 FQGNSA. The CDR3 consists of 17 residues. The germline V and J ends were trimmed by 4 bases and 2 bases, with 20 bases remaining between them. As DNA, the CDR3 is TGTGCCAGCAGCTCCGATCCCGAATATACACCAAACTATGGCTACACCTTC. Translating it yields CASSSDPEYTPNYGYTF.

The V and J genes are TRBV6-4 and TRBJ1-1, with D tentatively TRBD1 (6 bases). With 8 bases removed from V and 4 bases from J, the gap between germline ends came to 20 bases. The CDR3 contains 15 residues. The V gene's germline CDR1 is MRHNA and CDR2 SNTAGT. For the CDR3, the DNA is TGTGCCAGCCAACGGAGAGGGGGAACGGTCACTGAAGCTTTCTTT. This codes for CASQRRGGTVTEAFF.

This chain joins TRBV3-1 (or the pseudogene TRBV3-2) and TRBJ2-5; no clear D gene. This CDR3 has 12 residues. The germline CDR1 and CDR2 sequences are LGHDT and YNNKEL (reference sequence). The ends were cut back, 5 bases at V and 5 bases at J, with 9 bases in the middle. CDR3 region: CASSEASETQYF. DNA of the CDR3: TGTGCCAGCAGCGAAGCCTCTGAGACCCAGTACTTC.

This chain links TRBV6-2 or TRBV6-3 with TRBJ1-5; 8 nucleotides agree with TRBD1. The CDR3 covers 15 residues. The germline CDR1 and CDR2 sequences are MNHEY and SVGEGT. V was clipped by 5 bases and J by 3 bases; unmatched bases: 6. The CDR3 protein is CASSPQGGLNQPQHF. The CDR3 DNA reads as TGTGCCAGCAGTCCACAGGGGGGACTCAATCAGCCCCAGCATTTT.

The chain links TRBV2 to TRBJ1-1; D not resolved. V shed 3 bases and J shed 1 base, with 6 bases lying between them. The CDR3 loop spans 13 amino acids. Germline CDR1 SNHLY, CDR2 FYNNEI. CDR3 DNA: TGTGCCAGCAGTGAGGCTGCGAACACTGAAGCTTTCTTT. Protein sequence: CASSEAANTEAFF.

The chain joins TRBV29-1 to TRBJ1-3; the D is unclear. The CDR3 is made up of 13 amino acids. In germline, CDR1 is SQVTM, CDR2 ANQGSEA. Deletions cut 7 bases from V and 0 bases from J, with 10 bases between. CDR3 sequence reads: CSATQSSGNTIYF. The CDR3 DNA reads TGCAGCGCTACACAGAGCTCTGGAAACACCATATATTTT.

This clone was observed a single time. The rearrangement uses TRBV15 and TRBJ1-4; the match to TRBD1 covers 8 bases. The CDR3 has 14 residues. The junction had 1 base not matched to a gene; V was cut back by 0 bases and J by 7 bases. The V gene's germline CDR1 is LNHNV and CDR2 YYDKDF (reference sequence). The CDR3 nucleotides are TGTGCCACCAGCAGAGACAGGGGGCCTGAAAAACTGTTTTTT. Protein: CATSRDRGPEKLFF.